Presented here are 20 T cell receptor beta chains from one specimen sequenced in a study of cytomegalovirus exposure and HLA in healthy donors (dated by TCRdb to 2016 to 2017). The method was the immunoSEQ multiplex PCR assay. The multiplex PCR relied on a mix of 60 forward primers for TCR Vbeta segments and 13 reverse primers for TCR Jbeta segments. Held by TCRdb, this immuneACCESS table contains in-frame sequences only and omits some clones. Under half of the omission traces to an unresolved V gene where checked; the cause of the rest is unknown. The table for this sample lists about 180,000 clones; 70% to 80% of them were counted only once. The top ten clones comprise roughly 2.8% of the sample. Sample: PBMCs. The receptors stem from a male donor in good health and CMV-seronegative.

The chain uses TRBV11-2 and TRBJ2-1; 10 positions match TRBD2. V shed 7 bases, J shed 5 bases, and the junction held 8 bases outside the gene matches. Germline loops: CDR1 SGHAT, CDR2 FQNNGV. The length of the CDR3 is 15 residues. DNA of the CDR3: TGTGCCAGCACCCAACTAGCGGGAAACAACAATGAGCAGTTCTTC. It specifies CASTQLAGNNNEQFF.

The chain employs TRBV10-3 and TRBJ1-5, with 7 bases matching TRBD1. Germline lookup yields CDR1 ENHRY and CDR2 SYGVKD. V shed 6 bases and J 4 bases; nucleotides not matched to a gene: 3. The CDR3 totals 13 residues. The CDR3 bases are TGTGCCATCAGGGACAGGAGTAATCAGCCCCAGCATTTT. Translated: CAIRDRSNQPQHF.

CDR3 in amino acids: CASSTGPRGNTIYF. CDR3 nucleotide sequence: TGTGCCAGCAGCACAGGGCCCCGGGGAAACACCATATATTTT. The genes are TRBV2 and TRBJ1-3; D perhaps matches TRBD1 (6 bases). With 6 bases removed from V and 4 bases from J, the gap between germline ends came to 13 bases. Germline V lookup: CDR1 SNHLY, CDR2 FYNNEI. The length of the CDR3 is 14 residues.

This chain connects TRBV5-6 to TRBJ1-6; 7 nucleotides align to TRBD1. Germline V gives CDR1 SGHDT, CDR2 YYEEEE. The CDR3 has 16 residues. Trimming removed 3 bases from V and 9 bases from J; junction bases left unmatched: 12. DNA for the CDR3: TGTGCCAGCAGCTCCCTATTGAGAGGGGGCGGTTCACCCCTCCACTTT. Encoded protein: CASSSLLRGGGSPLHF.

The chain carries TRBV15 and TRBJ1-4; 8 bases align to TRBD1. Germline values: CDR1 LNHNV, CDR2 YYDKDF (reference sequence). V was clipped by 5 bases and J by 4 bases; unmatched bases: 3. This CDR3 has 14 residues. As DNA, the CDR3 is TGTGCCACCAGCGTCGACAGGGGTAATGAAAAACTGTTTTTT. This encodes CATSVDRGNEKLFF.

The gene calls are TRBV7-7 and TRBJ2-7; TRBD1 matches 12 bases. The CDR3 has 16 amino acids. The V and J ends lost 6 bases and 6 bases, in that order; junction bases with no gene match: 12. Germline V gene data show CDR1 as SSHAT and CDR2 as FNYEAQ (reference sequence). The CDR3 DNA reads TGTGCCAGCAGACCACTGGCCGGGACAGGGGGCGGCGAGCAGTACTTC. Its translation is CASRPLAGTGGGEQYF.

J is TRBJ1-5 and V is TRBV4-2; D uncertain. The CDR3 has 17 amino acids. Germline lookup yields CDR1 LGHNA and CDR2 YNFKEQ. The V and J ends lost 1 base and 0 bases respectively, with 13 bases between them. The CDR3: CASSQAGRTISNQPQHF. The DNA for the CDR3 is TGTGCCAGCAGCCAAGCGGGCAGGACTATTAGCAATCAGCCCCAGCATTTT.

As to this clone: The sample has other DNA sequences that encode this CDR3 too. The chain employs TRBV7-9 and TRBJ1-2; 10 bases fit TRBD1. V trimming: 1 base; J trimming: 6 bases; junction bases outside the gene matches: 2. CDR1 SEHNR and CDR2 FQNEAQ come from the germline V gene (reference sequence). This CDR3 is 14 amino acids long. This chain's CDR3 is CASSLGGTGDGYTF. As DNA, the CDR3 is TGTGCCAGCAGCTTAGGGGGGACAGGGGATGGCTACACCTTC.

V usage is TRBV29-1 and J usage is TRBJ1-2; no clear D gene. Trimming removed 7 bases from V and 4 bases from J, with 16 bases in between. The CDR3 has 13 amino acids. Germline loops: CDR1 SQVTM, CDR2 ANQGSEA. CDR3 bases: TGCAGCGCTAAATCGGCGGAGACCTATGGCTACACCTTC. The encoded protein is CSAKSAETYGYTF.

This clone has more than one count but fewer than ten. CDR3 sequence reads: CASSMGSNTEAFF. The CDR3 coding sequence is TGCGCCAGCAGCATGGGGAGTAACACTGAAGCTTTCTTT. The chain joins TRBV5-1 to TRBJ1-1; no clear D. The CDR3 spans 13 residues. V was clipped by 4 bases and J by 2 bases, with 9 bases between them. Germline V gives CDR1 SGHRS, CDR2 YFSETQ.

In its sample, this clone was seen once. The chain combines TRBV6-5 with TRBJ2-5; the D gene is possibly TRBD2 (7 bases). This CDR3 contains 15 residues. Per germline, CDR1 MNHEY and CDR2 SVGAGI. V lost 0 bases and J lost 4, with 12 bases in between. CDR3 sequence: CASSYSRGGSETQYF. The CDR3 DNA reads TGTGCCAGCAGTTACTCGAGGGGGGGGTCAGAGACCCAGTACTTC.

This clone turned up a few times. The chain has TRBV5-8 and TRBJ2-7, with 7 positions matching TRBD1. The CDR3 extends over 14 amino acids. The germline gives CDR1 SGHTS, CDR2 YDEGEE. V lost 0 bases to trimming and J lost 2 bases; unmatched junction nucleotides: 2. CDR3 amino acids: CASSLGQGAYEQYF. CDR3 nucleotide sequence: TGTGCCAGCAGCTTGGGTCAGGGGGCCTACGAGCAGTACTTC.

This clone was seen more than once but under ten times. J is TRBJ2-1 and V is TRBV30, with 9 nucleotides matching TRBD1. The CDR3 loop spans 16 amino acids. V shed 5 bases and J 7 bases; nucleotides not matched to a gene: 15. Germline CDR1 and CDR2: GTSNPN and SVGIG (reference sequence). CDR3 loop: CAWGRPGQGYRNEQFF. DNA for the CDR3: TGTGCCTGGGGCCGGCCGGGACAGGGATATCGGAATGAGCAGTTCTTC.

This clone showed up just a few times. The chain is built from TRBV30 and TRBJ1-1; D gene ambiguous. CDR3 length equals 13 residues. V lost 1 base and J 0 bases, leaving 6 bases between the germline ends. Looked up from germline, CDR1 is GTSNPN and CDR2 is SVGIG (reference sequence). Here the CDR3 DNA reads TGTGCCTGGAGTGAACTTCTGAACACTGAAGCTTTCTTT. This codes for CAWSELLNTEAFF.

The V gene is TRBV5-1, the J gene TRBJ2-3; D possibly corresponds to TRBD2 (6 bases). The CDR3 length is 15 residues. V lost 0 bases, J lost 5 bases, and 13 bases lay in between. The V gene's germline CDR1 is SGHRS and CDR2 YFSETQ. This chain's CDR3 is CASSLGAVGGDTQYF. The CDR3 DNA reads TGCGCCAGCAGCTTGGGTGCGGTCGGGGGAGATACGCAGTATTTT.

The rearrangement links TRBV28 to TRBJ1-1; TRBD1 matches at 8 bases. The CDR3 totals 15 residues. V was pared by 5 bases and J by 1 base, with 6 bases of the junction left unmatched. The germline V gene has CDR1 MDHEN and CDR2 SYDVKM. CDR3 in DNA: TGTGCCAGCAGTCCACCCGGGACAGGGAACACTGAAGCTTTCTTT. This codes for CASSPPGTGNTEAFF.

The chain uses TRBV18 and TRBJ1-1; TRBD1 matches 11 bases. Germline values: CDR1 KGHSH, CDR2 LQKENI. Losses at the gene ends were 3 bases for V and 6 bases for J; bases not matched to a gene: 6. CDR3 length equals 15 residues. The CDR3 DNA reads TGTGCCAGCTCACCGTGGGACAGGGGGATTTCTGAAGCTTTCTTT. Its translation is CASSPWDRGISEAFF.

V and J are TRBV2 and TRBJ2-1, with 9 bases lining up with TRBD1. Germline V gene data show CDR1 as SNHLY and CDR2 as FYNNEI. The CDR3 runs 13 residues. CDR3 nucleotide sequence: TGTGTCGTACAGGGGGCGGTCCTTAATGAGCAGTTCTTC. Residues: CVVQGAVLNEQFF.

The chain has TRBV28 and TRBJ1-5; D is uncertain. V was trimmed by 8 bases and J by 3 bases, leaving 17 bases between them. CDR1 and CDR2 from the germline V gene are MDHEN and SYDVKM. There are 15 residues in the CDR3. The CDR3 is CASSTTTRDNQPQHF. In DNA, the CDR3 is TGTGCCAGCTCTACGACCACGAGGGACAATCAGCCCCAGCATTTT.

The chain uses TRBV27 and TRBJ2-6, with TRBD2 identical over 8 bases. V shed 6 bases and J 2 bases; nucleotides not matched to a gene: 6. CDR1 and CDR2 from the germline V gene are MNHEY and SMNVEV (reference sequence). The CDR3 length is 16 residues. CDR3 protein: CASRLLGLAGANVLTF. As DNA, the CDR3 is TGTGCCAGCAGACTCCTGGGACTAGCTGGGGCCAACGTCCTGACTTTC.